This T cell receptor (beta chain) was captured by sequencing in a study of OX40 agonist ivuxolimab in advanced cancers. Findings and limits, study-wide: Among the least clonally expanded were partial responders at 0.1-3.0 mg/kg. Determination of antigen specificity was not performed for the expanded peripheral T cells. CD4+ and CD8+ blood T cells expanded clonally by week 6 at 0.1 to 3.0 mg/kg.

The germline V and J ends were trimmed by 6 bases and 6 bases, with 12 bases remaining between them. Germline loops: CDR1 SGHAT, CDR2 FQNNGV. This CDR3 comprises 12 residues. Repertoires were generated with immunoSEQ multiplex PCR, while TCRdb's copy carries only in-frame clones and drops some. There are over 40,000 clones in the sample; more than 70% occur only once, and approximately 4.2% lies in the top ten. On this clone: As yet, its antigen is unknown.

This sequence joins TRBV11-2 and TRBJ2-7; D is undetermined. The source material was CD4+ or CD8+ T cells sorted from blood, sampled in a trial of the OX40 agonist ivuxolimab. The receptor's source is an adult with an advanced solid tumor such as melanoma, head and neck, liver or kidney cancer. The CDR3 region has the DNA TGTGCCAGCAGGCCAGAAGACCCCGAGCAGTACTTC. Translation: CASRPEDPEQYF.